A single sample is the source of the 20 T cell receptor beta chains below, sequenced in a study of blood T cells in healthy people across ages. A second roughly 6 to 12 cycle PCR used barcoded and J-beta primers. A single record per CDR3 protein comes from TCRdb applying MiXCR to the 5' RACE reads. Of approximately 780,000 distinct CDR3 sequences in the sample, about a quarter were seen once. This same sample was also taken into another study, of T cells of mothers and their children.

Sequencing was performed on blood. Receptors originate from a boy between 10 and 17 years old in good health.

As DNA, the CDR3 is TGTGCCAGCAGTGTCCGGGACAGGGTATCCAGGGACACTGAAGCTTTCTTT. It codes for CASSVRDRVSRDTEAFF. The chain has TRBV25-1 and TRBJ1-1, with 9 bases aligning to TRBD1. Germline CDR1 MGHDK, CDR2 SYGVNS. V dropped 4 bases and J dropped 3; count of bases not matched to a gene: 12. The CDR3 contains 17 residues.

This clonotype occurred a few times. The chain employs TRBV6-5 and TRBJ2-2, with 10 nucleotides matching TRBD2. Germline V gene data show CDR1 as MNHEY and CDR2 as SVGAGI. With 2 bases clipped from V and 4 bases from J, the junction kept 1 base outside the gene matches. The CDR3 sequence is 15 residues long. This CDR3 is CASSYGLAVTGELFF. The CDR3 bases are TGTGCCAGCAGTTACGGACTAGCGGTCACCGGGGAGCTGTTTTTT.

The chain is built from TRBV20-1 and TRBJ2-1, with D perhaps TRBD1 or TRBD2 (5 bases each). Matching the DNA end better, TRBJ2-5 makes the J call doubtful. The germline CDR1 and CDR2 sequences are DFQATT and SNEGSKA (reference sequence). The CDR3 contains 13 residues. CDR3 in amino acids: CSAPRLGVLTQYF. The DNA for the CDR3 is TGCAGTGCCCCCCGGCTGGGGGTTTTGACCCAGTACTTC.

This sequence joins TRBV12-3 or TRBV12-4 and TRBJ1-3; unclear D gene. V was trimmed by 6 bases and J by 0 bases, leaving 12 bases between them. This CDR3 has 15 amino acids. The chain's CDR3 is CASSNPVSSGNTIYF. CDR3 in DNA: TGTGCCAGCAGCAATCCCGTTAGCTCTGGAAACACCATATATTTT.

The table lists this clonotype with a few counts. The chain links TRBV24-1 to TRBJ2-2; possible D gene TRBD1, 6 bases. Germline lookup yields CDR1 KGHDR and CDR2 SFDVKD. The CDR3 sequence is 13 residues long. The V gene lost 12 bases and the J gene lost 0 bases, with 10 bases spanning the gap. CDR3 protein: CASGHPNTGELFF. DNA of the CDR3: TGTGCCTCGGGACACCCGAACACCGGGGAGCTGTTTTTT.

This clonotype has a handful of counts. At one end, the junction sequence differs from germline, possibly due to a read error. The chain is built from TRBV12-3 or TRBV12-4 and TRBJ1-4; D is unresolved. The CDR3 spans 15 residues. Written as DNA, the CDR3 is TGTGCCAGCAGTTTGGGCCCCGAAGCAGAGAGTAAACCGTTTTTT. This translates into CASSLGPEAESKPFF.

V usage is TRBV10-1 and J usage is TRBJ1-1; D remains ambiguous. The V end was cut by 3 bases, the J end by 4 bases, with 9 bases between. CDR3 length: 13 amino acids. Germline V gives CDR1 WNHNN, CDR2 SYGVQD (reference sequence). Here the CDR3 reads CASSDGLVTEAFF. The CDR3 nucleotides read TGCGCCAGCAGTGACGGTTTGGTCACTGAAGCTTTCTTT.

In its sample, this clonotype was seen a few times. The chain is built from TRBV10-1 and TRBJ2-5, with TRBD1 identical over 8 bases. With 6 bases clipped from V and 5 bases from J, the junction kept 11 bases outside the gene matches. Germline loops: CDR1 WNHNN, CDR2 SYGVQD (reference sequence). The CDR3 sequence is 15 residues long. In DNA, the CDR3 is TGCGCCAGCAGCTCCCAACAGGGGGGATCGGAGACCCAGTACTTC. This sequence encodes CASSSQQGGSETQYF.

DNA of the CDR3: TGTGCCAGCAATTTTCATGGGGGTGGCTCCTACGAGCAGTACTTC. This translates into CASNFHGGGSYEQYF. The chain is built from TRBV12-3 or TRBV12-4 and TRBJ2-1; either TRBD1 or TRBD2 may fit D (5 bases each). The DNA end is more similar to TRBJ2-7, so the J call may be wrong. The CDR3 extends over 15 amino acids.

This clonotype appeared a few times. The chain has TRBV9 and TRBJ2-1; D is perhaps TRBD2 (5 bases). This CDR3 contains 12 residues. The V and J ends lost 2 bases and 9 bases respectively, with 9 bases between them. Germline CDR1 SGDLS, CDR2 YYNGEE. CDR3 coding DNA: TGTGCCAGCAGCGTGTTTGGAGGTGAGCAGTTCTTC. This sequence encodes CASSVFGGEQFF. The variable domain in full, completed from reference TRBV9 and TRBJ2-1, reads DSGVTQTPKHLITATGQRVTLRCSPRSGDLSVYWYQQSLDQGLQFLIQYYNGEERAKGNILERFSAQQFPDLHSELNLSSLELGDSALYFCASSVFGGEQFFGPGTRLTVL.

This rearrangement joins TRBV12-5 to TRBJ2-2; no firm D call. This CDR3 has 12 amino acids. Per the germline V gene, CDR1 is LGHNT and CDR2 is FRNRAP. The V end lost 2 bases, the J end lost 3 bases, and 1 base lay between the germline ends. This chain's CDR3 is CASGLYTGELFF. CDR3 sequence (DNA): TGTGCTAGTGGTTTGTACACCGGGGAGCTGTTTTTT.

The CDR3 reads CASRQRGHPEAFF. The CDR3, as DNA: TGTGCCAGCAGACAAAGGGGGCATCCTGAAGCTTTCTTT. The chain recombines TRBV2 with TRBJ1-1, with 7 nucleotides matching TRBD1. Unmatched junction bases numbered 7, after V lost 6 bases and J lost 6 bases. Germline loops: CDR1 SNHLY, CDR2 FYNNEI. The CDR3 loop spans 13 amino acids. The whole variable domain, filled in from reference TRBV2 and TRBJ1-1, reads EPEVTQTPSHQVTQMGQEVILRCVPISNHLYFYWYRQILGQKVEFLVSFYNNEISEKSEIFDDQFSVERPDGSNFTLKIRSTKLEDSAMYFCASRQRGHPEAFFGQGTRLTVV.

J is TRBJ2-5 and V is TRBV6-1, with D possibly called TRBD1 or TRBD2 (5 bases each). CDR1 is MNHNS and CDR2 is SASEGT in the germline V gene. The CDR3 runs to 14 residues. Between the trimmed V and J ends, which lost 6 bases and 4 bases, there was a span of 15 bases. The CDR3 loop reads CASSPRDPIETQYF. CDR3 nucleotides: TGTGCCAGCAGCCCCCGGGACCCAATAGAGACCCAGTACTTC.

The V and J genes are TRBV27 and TRBJ2-1; D perhaps matches TRBD2 (7 bases). The germline CDR1 and CDR2 sequences are MNHEY and SMNVEV (reference sequence). V gave up 4 bases and J gave up 6 bases, with 19 bases separating them. The CDR3 contains 16 residues. The chain's CDR3 is CASSSRSRGGLNEQFF. The CDR3 nucleotides read TGTGCCAGCAGTTCCCGCTCCCGCGGGGGCCTCAATGAGCAGTTCTTC.

This sequence joins TRBV7-9 and TRBJ2-7; 8 bases match TRBD2. Germline V gene data show CDR1 as SEHNR and CDR2 as FQNEAQ (reference sequence). Trimming removed 3 bases from V and 1 base from J; junction bases left unmatched: 2. The CDR3 sequence is 14 residues long. The CDR3 spells CASSFVAGSYEQYF. The CDR3 coding sequence is TGTGCCAGCAGCTTTGTAGCGGGGTCCTACGAGCAGTACTTC.

Only a few counts were recorded for this clonotype. The chain carries TRBV7-9 and TRBJ2-5; 7 bases fit TRBD1. The DNA end favors TRBJ2-7, so the J call may be wrong. CDR3 length: 14 residues. Per germline, CDR1 SEHNR and CDR2 FQNEAQ (reference sequence). The CDR3 loop reads CASSLPTGTYEQYF. The CDR3 nucleotides read TGTGCCAGCAGCCTCCCGACAGGGACCTACGAGCAGTACTTC.

V usage is TRBV12-3 or TRBV12-4 and J usage is TRBJ2-1, with a weak D call TRBD2 (7 bases). The J call may not be correct, given that the DNA end is closer to TRBJ2-5. The CDR3 runs 15 residues. The CDR3 spells CASTLSGLGGETQYF. The CDR3 nucleotides are TGTGCCAGCACCCTTTCCGGACTAGGGGGAGAGACCCAGTACTTC.

The rearrangement uses TRBV20-1 and TRBJ2-7; 10 bases line up with TRBD1. V lost 5 bases to trimming and J lost 2 bases; unmatched junction nucleotides: 6. The CDR3 is made up of 14 amino acids. Germline assignment: CDR1 DFQATT and CDR2 SNEGSKA (reference sequence). The CDR3 reads CSARRTGGAYEQYF. DNA for the CDR3: TGCAGTGCTCGGAGGACAGGGGGGGCCTACGAGCAGTACTTC.

This clonotype turned up a few times. For the CDR3, the DNA is TGCAGTGCTCTTAGCGGGGGGGCTCTAGAGACCCAGTACTTC. Amino acids: CSALSGGALETQYF. This sequence joins TRBV20-1 and TRBJ2-5; 11 bases are a match to TRBD2. The germline V gene has CDR1 DFQATT and CDR2 SNEGSKA (reference sequence). V shed 5 bases and J 4 bases; nucleotides not matched to a gene: 6. The CDR3 has 14 amino acids.

This clonotype was recorded a few times. The chain uses TRBV10-3 and TRBJ1-5; TRBD1 agrees at 11 bases. Germline V gene data show CDR1 as ENHRY and CDR2 as SYGVKD. V lost 4 bases to trimming and J lost 4 bases; unmatched junction nucleotides: 3. The CDR3 runs to 15 residues. In nucleotides, the CDR3 is TGTGCCATCAGTGGGACAGGGGGCCTTAATCAGCCCCAGCATTTT. Translation: CAISGTGGLNQPQHF.